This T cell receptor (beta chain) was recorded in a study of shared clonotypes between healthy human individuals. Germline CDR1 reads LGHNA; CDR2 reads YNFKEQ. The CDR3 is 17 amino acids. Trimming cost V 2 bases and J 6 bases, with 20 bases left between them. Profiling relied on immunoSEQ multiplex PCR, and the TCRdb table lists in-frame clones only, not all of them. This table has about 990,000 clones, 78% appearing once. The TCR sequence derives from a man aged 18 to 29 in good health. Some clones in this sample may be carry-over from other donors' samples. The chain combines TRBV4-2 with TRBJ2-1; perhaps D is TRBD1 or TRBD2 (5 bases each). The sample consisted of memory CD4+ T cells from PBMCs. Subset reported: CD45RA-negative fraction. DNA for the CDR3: TGTGCCAGCAGCCAATCCTCCGGGACCTCCTCCCCCAATGAGCAGTTCTTC. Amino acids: CASSQSSGTSSPNEQFF.